The 25 T cell receptor beta chains below all came from one sample that was sequenced in a study of CXCR3-negative and CXCR3-positive naive CD8 T cells. UMI-labeled 5' RACE TRB cDNA libraries were prepared from the cells. TCRdb reprocessed the 5' RACE reads, keeping one entry per CDR3 protein, no DNA. Its listing shows tens of thousands of distinct CDR3 sequences. The specimen sequenced was memory CD8+ T cells from blood. The receptors here all came from a human donor in good health. Some clones in this sample may be carry-over from other donors' samples.

This CDR3 reads CASSLTSGSRNEQFF. The rearrangement uses TRBV5-1 and TRBJ2-1; TCRdb's D call, TRBD2, is unchecked because there is no DNA. The CDR3 has 15 amino acids. CDR1 SGHRS and CDR2 YFSETQ come from the germline V gene.

The rearrangement uses TRBV29-1 and TRBJ2-7; checking the TCRdb D call of TRBD1 is not possible without DNA. The CDR3 sequence is 13 residues long. Germline V gives CDR1 SQVTM, CDR2 ANQGSEA. CDR3 sequence reads: CSVKTPLEYEQYF.

The V call is TRBV29-1, the J call TRBJ1-1; TCRdb selects TRBD1, and the lack of DNA leaves this call unchecked. This CDR3 is built from 12 residues. The germline CDR1 and CDR2 sequences are SQVTM and ANQGSEA. CDR3 sequence: CSGETGSRVAFF.

The chain has TRBV6-5 and TRBJ2-1; TCRdb selects TRBD1, and the lack of DNA leaves this call unchecked. CDR3 length equals 16 residues. Germline CDR1 reads MNHEY; CDR2 reads SVGAGI. CDR3: CASSYSPGPDYNEQFF.

The chain joins TRBV7-2 to TRBJ1-2. The CDR3 spans 15 residues. Looked up from germline, CDR1 is SGHTA and CDR2 is FQGNSA. The CDR3 loop is CASSLALGELGGYTF.

V usage is TRBV5-1 and J usage is TRBJ2-3; the D gene TCRdb calls, TRBD1, cannot be checked with no DNA. CDR1 and CDR2 from the germline V gene are SGHRS and YFSETQ. The CDR3 sequence is 14 residues long. The CDR3 sequence: CASSFGQGTDTQYF. Looking up the rest from reference TRBV5-1 and TRBJ2-3 gives the full variable domain: KAGVTQTPRYLIKTRGQQVTLSCSPISGHRSVSWYQQTPGQGLQFLFEYFSETQRNKGNFPGRFSGRQFSNSRSEMNVSTLELGDSALYLCASSFGQGTDTQYFGPGTRLTVL.

The genes are TRBV5-1 and TRBJ2-1. The germline V gene encodes CDR1 SGHRS and CDR2 YFSETQ. This CDR3 is built from 14 residues. This CDR3 is CASSVGSSYNEQFF.

This chain joins TRBV20-1 and TRBJ2-3; TCRdb proposes TRBD2, but this gene call is untestable without DNA. The CDR3 contains 18 residues. CDR1 and CDR2 from the germline V gene are DFQATT and SNEGSKA (reference sequence). The CDR3 sequence: CSARRSTQRLAGTDTQYF.

The rearrangement uses TRBV6-2 or TRBV6-3 and TRBJ2-7; absent DNA, TCRdb's TRBD2 call cannot be checked. Germline-derived CDR1 and CDR2 are MNHEY and SVGEGT. CDR3 length: 14 residues. CDR3 amino acids: CASSQEPGSREQYF.

This CDR3 is CASSGSDLGTDTQYF. This chain joins TRBV12-3 or TRBV12-4 and TRBJ2-3; TCRdb indicates TRBD2, and absent DNA this call remains unverified. The length of the CDR3 is 15 residues.

V is TRBV7-3 and J is TRBJ1-1; no DNA is available, so the TRBD1 call from TCRdb remains unchecked. CDR3 length equals 14 residues. Germline CDR1 SGHTA, CDR2 FQGTGA. The CDR3 sequence: CASSEGTKVAAAFF.

The chain joins TRBV28 to TRBJ2-1; TCRdb lists TRBD1, though no DNA is available to test this call. This CDR3 comprises 15 residues. Germline V CDR1 and CDR2: MDHEN, SYDVKM. The CDR3 sequence is CASSVTGFGYNEQFF.

The J gene is TRBJ1-2, the V gene TRBV29-1; TCRdb's assignment of TRBD1 cannot be checked, as there is no DNA. The CDR3 length is 13 residues. Germline V gives CDR1 SQVTM, CDR2 ANQGSEA. The CDR3 loop is CSVEGGRVYGYTF.

This chain joins TRBV29-1 and TRBJ2-7; there is no DNA to check the TCRdb D call of TRBD2. The germline gives CDR1 SQVTM, CDR2 ANQGSEA. The CDR3 spans 13 residues. The CDR3 loop reads CSVGALGPTEQYF.

The CDR3 loop is CASSWLAGLDTQYF. The J gene is TRBJ2-3, the V gene TRBV28; TCRdb names TRBD2, which stays unverified in the absence of DNA. The germline V gene has CDR1 MDHEN and CDR2 SYDVKM. There are 14 residues in the CDR3.

The J gene is TRBJ2-1, the V gene TRBV29-1; TCRdb returns TRBD1, unconfirmable since there is no DNA. Germline loops: CDR1 SQVTM, CDR2 ANQGSEA. This CDR3 is built from 13 residues. CDR3 region: CSVGPGQGNEQFF.

The rearrangement uses TRBV7-9 and TRBJ2-7; TCRdb outputs TRBD1, but without DNA this stays unchecked. The CDR3 loop spans 15 amino acids. Germline V gives CDR1 SEHNR, CDR2 FQNEAQ (reference sequence). The CDR3 region is CASSLVGGPSYEQYF.

V gene TRBV3-1 combines with J gene TRBJ2-7; checking the TCRdb D call of TRBD1 is not possible without DNA. Germline CDR1 and CDR2: LGHDT and YNNKEL (reference sequence). The CDR3 totals 13 residues. The CDR3 sequence is CASSDAGRYEQYF.

The gene calls are TRBV29-1 and TRBJ2-2; TCRdb outputs TRBD1, but without DNA this stays unchecked. Germline lookup yields CDR1 SQVTM and CDR2 ANQGSEA. The CDR3 consists of 15 residues. CDR3 amino acids: CSVPGQGAVTGELFF.

The chain uses TRBV6-5 and TRBJ2-7; TCRdb reports TRBD1, a call that lacks DNA to check it against. The V gene's germline CDR1 is MNHEY and CDR2 SVGAGI. The CDR3 spans 14 residues. CDR3: CASSYSGRGYEQYF.

This rearrangement joins TRBV29-1 to TRBJ2-7; TCRdb picks TRBD1, but there is no DNA to check that call. Looked up from germline, CDR1 is SQVTM and CDR2 is ANQGSEA. The CDR3 covers 14 residues. CDR3 protein: CSFKGGHGSREQYF.

This chain joins TRBV6-1 and TRBJ2-3. Germline CDR1 reads MNHNS; CDR2 reads SASEGT. The CDR3 is 16 amino acids. The chain's CDR3 is CASSEGTHIPTDTQYF.

The rearrangement uses TRBV28 and TRBJ2-7. The CDR3 sequence is 12 residues long. The germline gives CDR1 MDHEN, CDR2 SYDVKM. This CDR3 is CASSFGLLEQYF.

The chain employs TRBV7-9 and TRBJ2-5; TCRdb selects TRBD1, and the lack of DNA leaves this call unchecked. The CDR3 totals 16 residues. The germline gives CDR1 SEHNR, CDR2 FQNEAQ (reference sequence). Here the CDR3 reads CASSMTRDSYQETQYF. Looking up the rest from reference TRBV7-9 and TRBJ2-5 gives the full variable domain: DTGVSQNPRHKITKRGQNVTFRCDPISEHNRLYWYRQTLGQGPEFLTYFQNEAQLEKSRLLSDRFSAERPKGSFSTLEIQRTEQGDSAMYLCASSMTRDSYQETQYFGPGTRLLVL.

The rearrangement links TRBV4-3 to TRBJ2-5; TCRdb reports TRBD2, a call that lacks DNA to check it against. Germline CDR1 is LGHNA and CDR2 is YSLEER. The CDR3 has 17 amino acids. The CDR3 is CASSQDRGGGAGETQYF.